The 7 T cell receptor beta chains presented below share a single source sample, sequenced in a study of blood T cell repertoires in COVID-19. Only in-frame clones appear in the TCRdb table, and some are missing; sequencing was by immunoSEQ multiplex PCR. Of some 160,000 clones detected, roughly 78% appear once; the ten largest clones hold around 7%. The sample consisted of peripheral blood. Receptors originate from an older man with active or convalescent COVID-19.

The V gene is TRBV6-2 or TRBV6-3, the J gene TRBJ2-3; D ambiguous. CDR3 length equals 14 residues. Germline V CDR1 and CDR2: MNHEY, SVGEGT. Trimming took 0 bases from V and 2 from J, leaving 6 bases between them. The CDR3 spells CASSYSQDTDTQYF. The CDR3 coding sequence is TGTGCCAGCAGTTACTCGCAGGACACAGATACGCAGTATTTT.

The table lists this clone with a count of one. V is TRBV4-3 and J is TRBJ2-3; maybe TRBD2 (6 bases). The length of the CDR3 is 16 residues. Trimming pared 0 bases from V and 3 bases from J, leaving 13 bases between. Looked up from germline, CDR1 is LGHNA and CDR2 is YSLEER. The DNA for the CDR3 is TGCGCCAGCAGCCAAGATCTTAGCGGACTAACAGATACGCAGTATTTT. It codes for CASSQDLSGLTDTQYF.

The gene calls are TRBV2 and TRBJ1-6; 9 bases are shared with TRBD1. There are 17 residues in the CDR3. With V trimmed by 6 bases and J by 9 bases, 15 bases remained unmatched. Germline-derived CDR1 and CDR2 are SNHLY and FYNNEI. The DNA of the CDR3 is TGTGCCAGCAGCAGAGATAGAGCCGGGACAGGGAGTTCACCCCTCCACTTT. The encoded protein is CASSRDRAGTGSSPLHF.

V usage is TRBV2 and J usage is TRBJ2-7; maybe TRBD2 (7 bases). Germline CDR1 SNHLY, CDR2 FYNNEI. V shed 6 bases and J shed 2 bases, with 20 bases lying between them. This CDR3 region has 16 residues. The CDR3 loop is CASRAMGGASTYEQYF. The CDR3 bases are TGTGCCAGCAGGGCCATGGGGGGGGCATCGACCTACGAGCAGTACTTC.

This clone has more than one count but fewer than ten. The genes are TRBV6-6 and TRBJ2-1; D is possibly TRBD1 (6 bases). Looked up from germline, CDR1 is MNHNY and CDR2 is SVGAGI (reference sequence). V dropped 6 bases and J dropped 4 bases, with 10 bases sitting between them. The CDR3 has 13 residues. In DNA form, the CDR3 reads TGTGCCAGCAGGGGGGCTACGTACAATGAGCAGTTCTTC. Its translation: CASRGATYNEQFF.

The chain has TRBV6-1 and TRBJ2-3, with 7 bases lining up with TRBD2. CDR3 size: 15 residues. The germline V gene has CDR1 MNHNS and CDR2 SASEGT. Germline trimming cut 0 bases from V and 6 bases from J; bases unmatched to any gene: 6. The CDR3 sequence is CASSEAAGTWDTQYF. The CDR3 region has the DNA TGTGCCAGCAGTGAAGCAGCGGGGACCTGGGATACGCAGTATTTT.

The rearrangement joins TRBV19 to TRBJ2-7, with D tentatively TRBD2 (6 bases). From germline, CDR1 is LNHDA and CDR2 SQIVND (reference sequence). V lost 2 bases, J lost 3 bases, and 11 bases lay in between. The CDR3 totals 14 residues. The CDR3 sequence is CASSISYGGYEQYF. The CDR3 nucleotides are TGTGCCAGTAGTATAAGTTACGGGGGCTACGAGCAGTACTTC. The complete variable domain, with remaining parts taken from reference TRBV19 and TRBJ2-7, reads DGGITQSPKYLFRKEGQNVTLSCEQNLNHDAMYWYRQDPGQGLRLIYYSQIVNDFQKGDIAEGYSVSREKKESFPLTVTSAQKNPTAFYLCASSISYGGYEQYFGPGTRLTVT.